This T cell receptor (beta chain) was retrieved from a study of shared clonotypes between healthy human individuals. Study-level information: Three plates each covered CD4 naive and memory; CD8 naive two, CD8 memory one. Whole-study results and caveats: An effect of sequencing depth on clonotype sharing among donors was expected.

Using immunoSEQ multiplex PCR, the repertoire was profiled, and TCRdb retains in-frame clones only, with some absent. The repertoire holds around 2.1 million clones, with roughly 91% as singletons. To note about this clone: Antigen: not known. Other DNA sequences in the same sample also yield this CDR3.

Naive CD8 populations comprised CD45RO-negative cells positively selected for CCR7, excluding terminally differentiated effector memory CD45RA+ cells. Recent acute infections and vaccinations were absent in the healthy HIV-negative adult donors. Germline V CDR1 and CDR2: MDHEN, SYDVKM. This CDR3 has 14 amino acids. Trimming removed 3 bases at V and 0 bases at J, with 6 bases between. The J gene is TRBJ1-5, the V gene TRBV28, with D uncertain. This receptor was identified in a man aged 18 to 30 in good health. Some clones in this sample may be carry-over from other donors' samples. Material: naive CD8+ T cells from PBMCs. CDR3 region: CASSFAVSNQPQHF. CDR3 nucleotide sequence: TGTGCCAGCAGTTTTGCAGTTAGCAATCAGCCCCAGCATTTT.